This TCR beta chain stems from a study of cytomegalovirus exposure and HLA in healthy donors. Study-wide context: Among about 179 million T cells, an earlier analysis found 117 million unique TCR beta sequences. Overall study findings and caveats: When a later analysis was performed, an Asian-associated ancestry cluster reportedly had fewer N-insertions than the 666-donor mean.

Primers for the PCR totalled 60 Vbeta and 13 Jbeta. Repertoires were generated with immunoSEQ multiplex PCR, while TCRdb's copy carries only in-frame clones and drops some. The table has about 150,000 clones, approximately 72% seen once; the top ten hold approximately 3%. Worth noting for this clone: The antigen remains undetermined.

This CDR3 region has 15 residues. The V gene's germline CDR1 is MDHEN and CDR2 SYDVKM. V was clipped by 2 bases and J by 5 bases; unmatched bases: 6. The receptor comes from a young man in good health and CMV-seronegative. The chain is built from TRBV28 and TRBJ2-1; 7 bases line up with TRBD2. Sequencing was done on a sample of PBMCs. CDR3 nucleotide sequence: TGTGCCAGCAGTTTAAGCGGGGCGACGAACAATGAGCAGTTCTTC. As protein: CASSLSGATNNEQFF. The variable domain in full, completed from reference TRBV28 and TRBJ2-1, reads DVKVTQSSRYLVKRTGEKVFLECVQDMDHENMFWYRQDPGLGLRLIYFSYDVKMKEKGDIPEGYSVSREKKERFSLILESASTNQTSMYLCASSLSGATNNEQFFGPGTRLTVL.